This T cell receptor beta chain was captured in a study of blood T cell repertoires in COVID-19. The table came from immunoSEQ multiplex PCR; TCRdb's copy has only in-frame clones and leaves some out. This repertoire shows approximately 440,000 clones, about 90% found once; its top ten account for around 0.6%. Trimming removed 0 bases at V and 8 bases at J, with 13 bases between. The CDR3 length is 14 residues. Germline CDR1 and CDR2: LGHDT and YNNKEL (reference sequence). The receptor was derived from a man in his late teens or twenties who had recovered from COVID-19. The J gene is TRBJ1-2, the V gene TRBV3-1 (or the pseudogene TRBV3-2); D is perhaps TRBD1 (5 bases). The specimen sequenced was PBMCs or T cells enriched from blood (not recorded which). This CDR3 reads CASSQDRAGWGYTF. CDR3 in DNA: TGTGCCAGCAGCCAAGATAGGGCAGGGTGGGGCTACACCTTC.